Here is one TCR beta chain with its context. Its specificity is unknown. Germline CDR1 SGHRS, CDR2 YFSETQ. V was clipped by 3 bases and J by 7 bases; unmatched bases: 8. This CDR3 region has 17 residues. The memory fraction was CD4+CD45RO+CD25- cells. Regarding the study as a whole: Tumor memory CD4+ T cell TCR gene usage was found to cluster with blood and lymph node memory CD4+ cells and with lymph node naive CD4+ cells. Greatest tumor Treg TCR overlap was with tumor naive CD4+ cells.

Constant-region reverse primers amplified full-length variable regions, followed by semi-nested Nested Universal Primer A PCR. TCRdb recomputed calls from the 5' RACE reads with MiXCR, one row per CDR3 protein. The sample includes roughly 45,000 distinct CDR3 sequences, 25% to 35% seen only once; the top ten take approximately 4.1%. Material for sequencing was tumor-infiltrating memory CD4+ T cells sorted from the breast tumor. Stated subset: memory CD4+ T cells, CD4+CD45RO+CD25-. This TCR was sampled from a female donor with breast cancer. The chain carries TRBV5-1 and TRBJ2-2; 14 bases are a match to TRBD2. This CDR3 reads CASSSGTSGGSGGELFF. The CDR3 DNA follows: TGCGCCAGCAGCTCCGGGACTAGCGGGGGTTCCGGCGGGGAGCTGTTTTTT. The full variable domain, with the rest looked up from reference TRBV5-1 and TRBJ2-2, is KAGVTQTPRYLIKTRGQQVTLSCSPISGHRSVSWYQQTPGQGLQFLFEYFSETQRNKGNFPGRFSGRQFSNSRSEMNVSTLELGDSALYLCASSSGTSGGSGGELFFGEGSRLTVL.